This record concerns one T cell receptor (beta chain) sequence. This clone's antigen is unknown. The input lacks base qualities; no much larger clone sits a single base away. This specimen comes from a study of shared clonotypes between healthy human individuals (TCRdb year 2020). Notes on the research overall: The cohort comprised two women and a few men aged 18 to 49 years. For each donor, three plates each were used for CD4 naive and CD4 memory, two plates were used for CD8 naive, and one plate was used for CD8 memory. The study deeply sequenced blood TCR repertoires of about five healthy adults to estimate repertoire size and the extent of clonotype sharing between individuals. Different laboratories and diverse techniques were used to prepare libraries and sequence TCR repertoires, to increase sequencing depth and limit assay-specific biases. Each donor's leukapheresis produced roughly between roughly 0.9 and 8.9 billion PBMCs. On the study overall, not on this receptor specifically: The genetic and exposure-history diversity represented was limited by the small number of donors. Only blood was sampled, and tissue TCR repertoires likely differ from those in blood. Even with the large sequencing depth, rarefaction of the sorted-subset datasets indicated that sequencing was incomplete. Clonotypes shared by all four sorted-subset donors showed higher generation probabilities than non-shared clonotypes. Estimated clonotype richness was generally larger for naive than for memory subsets. Across four donors, approximately 5% of naive CD4, approximately 3.5% of naive CD8, around 2.1% of memory CD4, and approximately 0.4% of memory CD8 clonotypes were shared. Pairwise subsampling led to the expectation that sequencing depth would affect the degree of clonotype sharing among donors.

TCR CDR3 regions were amplified from genomic DNA by multiplex PCR using the deep immunoSEQ assay. Extracted genomic DNA from each cell subset was spread evenly across all wells of several immunoSEQ 96-well plates, with each plate serving as a replicate. Each replicate PCR for sorted subsets received approximately 200 ng genomic DNA, equal to 30,000 or so T cell genomes. Purified libraries were measured with a Qubit 3.0 fluorometer, size-checked on a Bioanalyzer 2100, and measured again with the KAPA Library Quantification kit. Every immunoSEQ 96-well plate was sequenced on a dedicated single-read 150-cycle Illumina NextSeq 550 flow cell. The authors' pipeline ran thus. The immunoSEQ output contained only junctional sequences without quality scores, so filtering could not match that applied to full-length reads. Sequences were annotated with PyIR, a Python wrapper for IgBLAST v1.9, using IMGT germline references to assign V/J genes and CDR3. Any read was removed if the V/J assignment was weak (E-value above 1e-6), the CDR3 was missing, or the read contained stop codons, out-of-frame junctions, or ambiguous translated residues. V3J clonotypes were defined as sequences sharing the same inferred V gene, J gene, and CDR3 amino acid sequence. Percentage overlap between repertoires was computed as shared unique clonotypes divided by the size of the smaller repertoire. Richness of each repertoire was evaluated using RTK rarefaction, the Chao1 estimator, and Recon v2.1 estimates of unobserved clonotypes. Generation probabilities were computed with OLGA for all TCRbeta clonotypes obtained by the gDNA method from several donors. The source is immuneACCESS, and TCRdb retained only in-frame sequences with V and J called. Part of the clones is not carried over; for the studies checked, unresolved V genes explain less than half of this, and the remainder is unexplained. D and trimming come from the DNA, and the V and J calls and clone size come from that table. The sample includes 400,000 to 600,000 clones, with roughly 95% observed a single time. Clones ranked in the top ten supply about 0.06% of the sample.

Donors were healthy HIV-negative adults with no recently reported acute infections or vaccinations. All donors were Caucasian adults living in Nashville, Tennessee, USA. CD4+ T cells were enriched through magnetic negative selection, after which naive cells were positively selected on CD45RA and the remaining negative fraction served as the memory subset. After blood collection by leukapheresis, PBMCs were isolated using Ficoll-Histopaque density gradient centrifugation and then cryopreserved in the vapor phase of liquid nitrogen. Analytical flow cytometry was used to check the purity and quantity of every magnetically sorted T cell population. Genomic DNA was isolated from each sorted fraction and quantified by UV absorbance on a Nanodrop 2000c. V gives up 7 bases and J gives up 4 bases, and the segment between their germline ends measures 20 bases. Taken from the germline V gene, the CDR1 and CDR2 loops are SNHLY and FYNNEI. The cysteine opens and the phenylalanine closes a CDR3 of 15 amino acids. Of the read, only the CDR3 DNA is kept; its 45 bases are in frame from base 1.

This sequence was found in a woman aged 25 to 45 in good health. The sequence joins TRBV2 to TRBJ2-7; the D gene is perhaps TRBD1 or TRBD2, as each covers 5 bases. Sequenced sample: naive CD4+ T cells sorted from blood. What this sample's cell subset or site label stands for: CD45RA+ positively selected. The CDR3 amino acid sequence is: CASKKMGVKSYEQYF. The DNA reads as follows: TGTGCCAGCAAGAAAATGGGGGTCAAGTCTTACGAGCAGTACTTC. The reference TRBV2 and TRBJ2-7 proteins fill in what lies around the CDR3, so the full variable domain reads EPEVTQTPSHQVTQMGQEVILRCVPISNHLYFYWYRQILGQKVEFLVSFYNNEISEKSEIFDDQFSVERPDGSNFTLKIRSTKLEDSAMYFCASKKMGVKSYEQYFGPGTRLTVT.